This section outlines one T cell receptor (beta chain) sequence together with its context. Profiling relied on immunoSEQ multiplex PCR, and the TCRdb table lists in-frame clones only, not all of them. This sample has about 30,000 clones, with around 90% found just once. This entry belongs to a study of T cell changes during pregnancy in multiple sclerosis. The TCR sequence derives from a female donor in good health, enrolled as a control in a pregnancy study. The sequencing used CD4+ T cells from peripheral blood mononuclear cells, collected in the second trimester of pregnancy.

The CDR3 bases are TGCGCCAGCAGCCAAGATTTCGGGGATACGCAGTATTTT. It yields the protein CASSQDFGDTQYF. The chain uses TRBV4-3 and TRBJ2-3; no definite D call. Trimming stripped 0 bases from V and 6 bases from J, with 7 bases between. Germline assignment: CDR1 LGHNA and CDR2 YSLEER. This CDR3 is 13 amino acids long.